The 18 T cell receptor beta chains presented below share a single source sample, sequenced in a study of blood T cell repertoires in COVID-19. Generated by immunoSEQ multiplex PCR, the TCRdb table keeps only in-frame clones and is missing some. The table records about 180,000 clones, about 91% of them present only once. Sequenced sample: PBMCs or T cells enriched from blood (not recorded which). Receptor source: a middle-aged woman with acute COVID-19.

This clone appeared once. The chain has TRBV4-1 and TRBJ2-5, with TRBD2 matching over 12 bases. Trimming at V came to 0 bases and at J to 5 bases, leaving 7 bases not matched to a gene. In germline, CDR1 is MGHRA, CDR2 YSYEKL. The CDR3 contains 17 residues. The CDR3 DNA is TGCGCCAGCAGCCAAGAGGCTAGCGGGGGGGCCTGGGAGACCCAGTACTTC. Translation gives CASSQEASGGAWETQYF.

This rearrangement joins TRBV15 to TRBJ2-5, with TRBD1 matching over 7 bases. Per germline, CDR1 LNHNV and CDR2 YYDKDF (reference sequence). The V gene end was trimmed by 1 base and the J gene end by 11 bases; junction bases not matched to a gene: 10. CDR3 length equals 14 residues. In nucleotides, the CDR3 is TGTGCCACCAGCAGAGCGGGACAGTTTGGGGCTCAGTACTTC. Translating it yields CATSRAGQFGAQYF.

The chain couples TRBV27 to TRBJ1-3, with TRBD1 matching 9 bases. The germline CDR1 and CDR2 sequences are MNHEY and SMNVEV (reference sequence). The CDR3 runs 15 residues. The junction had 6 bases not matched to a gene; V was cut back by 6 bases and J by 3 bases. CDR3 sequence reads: CASSSTGGNGNTIYF. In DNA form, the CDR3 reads TGTGCCAGCAGCTCAACAGGGGGCAATGGAAACACCATATATTTT.

CDR3 loop: CASSFSKSAGPDNEQFF. The DNA of the CDR3 is TGTGCCAGCAGCTTTAGTAAATCGGCGGGACCGGACAATGAGCAGTTCTTC. The genes are TRBV7-9 and TRBJ2-1; D is possibly TRBD2 (6 bases). The ends were cut back, 3 bases at V and 5 bases at J, with 20 bases in the middle. Germline V gene data show CDR1 as SEHNR and CDR2 as FQNEAQ (reference sequence). This CDR3 has 17 residues.

The CDR3 coding sequence is TGTGCCAGCAGCCTACTAGCGGGTATAACAGATACGCAGTATTTT. It encodes CASSLLAGITDTQYF. The genes are TRBV7-2 and TRBJ2-3; 9 bases agree with TRBD2. J was trimmed by 3 bases and V by 5 bases; bases with no gene match: 6. Per the germline V gene, CDR1 is SGHTA and CDR2 is FQGNSA. The CDR3 loop spans 15 amino acids.

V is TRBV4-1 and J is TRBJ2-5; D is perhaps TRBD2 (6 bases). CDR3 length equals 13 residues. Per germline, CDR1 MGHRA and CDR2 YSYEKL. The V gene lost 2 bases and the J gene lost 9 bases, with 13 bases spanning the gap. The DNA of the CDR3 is TGCGCCAGCAGCCAATGGCGGGGTGAGTCCCAGTACTTC. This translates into CASSQWRGESQYF.

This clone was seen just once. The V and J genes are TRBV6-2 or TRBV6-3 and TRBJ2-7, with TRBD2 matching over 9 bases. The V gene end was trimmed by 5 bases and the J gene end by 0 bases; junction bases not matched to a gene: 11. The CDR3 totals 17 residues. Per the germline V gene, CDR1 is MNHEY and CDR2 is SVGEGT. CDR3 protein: CASSDPHASGNSYEQYF. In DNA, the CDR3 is TGTGCCAGCAGTGACCCCCACGCTAGCGGGAACTCCTACGAGCAGTACTTC.

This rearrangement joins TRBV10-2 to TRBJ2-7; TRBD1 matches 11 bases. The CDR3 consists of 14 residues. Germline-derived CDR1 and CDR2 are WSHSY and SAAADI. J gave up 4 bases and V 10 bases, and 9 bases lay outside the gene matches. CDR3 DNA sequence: TGCGCCACTACTCGGGACAGGGGGAGGTACGAGCAGTACTTC. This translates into CATTRDRGRYEQYF.

The CDR3 is CATSRGTVTSTDTQYF. The CDR3 DNA follows: TGTGCCACCAGCAGGGGGACAGTAACTAGCACAGATACGCAGTATTTT. The gene calls are TRBV15 and TRBJ2-3, with TRBD1 matching over 7 bases. V trimming: 3 bases; J trimming: 0 bases; junction bases outside the gene matches: 6. Germline assignment: CDR1 LNHNV and CDR2 YYDKDF (reference sequence). The CDR3 spans 16 residues.

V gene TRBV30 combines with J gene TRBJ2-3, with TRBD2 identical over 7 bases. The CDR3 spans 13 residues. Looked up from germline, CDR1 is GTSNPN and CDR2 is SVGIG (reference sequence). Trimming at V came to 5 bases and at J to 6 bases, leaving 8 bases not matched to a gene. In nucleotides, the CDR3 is TGTGCCTGGGGGAGGGCCCGGGGGGATACGCAGTATTTT. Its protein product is CAWGRARGDTQYF.

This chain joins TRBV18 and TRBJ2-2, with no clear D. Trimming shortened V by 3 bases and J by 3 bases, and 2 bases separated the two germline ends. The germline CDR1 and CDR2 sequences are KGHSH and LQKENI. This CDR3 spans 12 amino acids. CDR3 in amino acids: CASSPYTGELFF. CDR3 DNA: TGTGCCAGCTCACCCTACACCGGGGAGCTGTTTTTT.

This CDR3 reads CASSDSGGDASTDTQYF. The CDR3 nucleotides read TGTGCCAGCAGCGATAGCGGGGGGGACGCTAGCACAGATACGCAGTATTTT. The V and J genes are TRBV9 and TRBJ2-3; 11 bases are shared with TRBD2. The CDR3 is 17 residues long. Germline-derived CDR1 and CDR2 are SGDLS and YYNGEE. After removal of 3 bases from V and 0 bases from J, the junction contained 6 bases not matched to a gene.

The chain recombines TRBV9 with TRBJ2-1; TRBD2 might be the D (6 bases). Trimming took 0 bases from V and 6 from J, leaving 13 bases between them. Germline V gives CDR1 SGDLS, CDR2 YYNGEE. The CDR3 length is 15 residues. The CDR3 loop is CASSVAREEGNEQFF. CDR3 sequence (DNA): TGTGCCAGCAGCGTAGCGAGGGAGGAAGGCAATGAGCAGTTCTTC.

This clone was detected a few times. The CDR3 is CASSQRQGSYNEQFF. The CDR3 DNA reads as TGTGCCAGCAGCCAGAGACAGGGTAGCTACAATGAGCAGTTCTTC. The chain carries TRBV7-8 and TRBJ2-1; TRBD1 matches at 7 bases. V lost 5 bases to trimming and J lost 3 bases; unmatched junction nucleotides: 7. The CDR3 has 15 amino acids. CDR1 SGHVS and CDR2 FQNEAQ come from the germline V gene.

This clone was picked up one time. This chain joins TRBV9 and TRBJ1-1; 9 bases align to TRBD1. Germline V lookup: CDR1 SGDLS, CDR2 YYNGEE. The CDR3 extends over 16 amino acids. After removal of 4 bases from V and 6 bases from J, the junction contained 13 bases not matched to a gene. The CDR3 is CASSYGQGRAAAEAFF. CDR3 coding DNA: TGTGCCAGCAGCTATGGACAGGGGAGGGCCGCTGCTGAAGCTTTCTTT.

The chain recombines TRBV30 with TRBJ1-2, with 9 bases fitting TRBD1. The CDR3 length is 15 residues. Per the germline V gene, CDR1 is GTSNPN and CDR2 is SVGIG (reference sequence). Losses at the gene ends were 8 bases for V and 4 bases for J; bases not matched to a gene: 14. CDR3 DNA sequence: TGTGCCCATGGGACAGGGCGAGGGGGAATCTATGGCTACACCTTC. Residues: CAHGTGRGGIYGYTF.

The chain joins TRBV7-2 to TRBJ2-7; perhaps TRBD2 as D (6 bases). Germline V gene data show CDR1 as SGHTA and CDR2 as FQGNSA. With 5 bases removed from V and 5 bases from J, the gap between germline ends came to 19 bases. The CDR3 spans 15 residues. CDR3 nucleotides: TGTGCCAGCAGCCCCAGTGGAGGGTACGTCCACGAGCAGTACTTC. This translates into CASSPSGGYVHEQYF. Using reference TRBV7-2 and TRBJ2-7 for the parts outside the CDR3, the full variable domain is GAGVSQSPSNKVTEKGKDVELRCDPISGHTALYWYRQSLGQGLEFLIYFQGNSAPDKSGLPSDRFSAERTGGSVSTLTIQRTQQEDSAVYLCASSPSGGYVHEQYFGPGTRLTVT.

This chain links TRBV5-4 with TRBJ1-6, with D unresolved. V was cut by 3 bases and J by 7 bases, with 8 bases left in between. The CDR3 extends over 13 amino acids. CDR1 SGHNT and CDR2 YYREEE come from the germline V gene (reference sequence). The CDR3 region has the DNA TGTGCCAGCAGCTCTTACAGCAATTCACCCCTCCACTTT. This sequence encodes CASSSYSNSPLHF.